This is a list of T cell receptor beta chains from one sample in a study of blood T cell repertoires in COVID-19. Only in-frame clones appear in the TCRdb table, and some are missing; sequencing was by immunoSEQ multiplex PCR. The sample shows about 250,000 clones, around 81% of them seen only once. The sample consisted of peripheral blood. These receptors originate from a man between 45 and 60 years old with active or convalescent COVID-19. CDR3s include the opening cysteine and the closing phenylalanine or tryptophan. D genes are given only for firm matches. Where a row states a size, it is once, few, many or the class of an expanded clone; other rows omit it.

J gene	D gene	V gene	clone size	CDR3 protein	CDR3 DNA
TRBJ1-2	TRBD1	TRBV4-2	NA	CASSQTTGQTYGYTF	TGTGCCAGCAGCCAGACGACGGGACAGACCTATGGCTACACCTTC
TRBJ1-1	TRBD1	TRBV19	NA	CASIPGQGNTEAFF	TGTGCCAGTATTCCGGGACAGGGGAACACTGAAGCTTTCTTT
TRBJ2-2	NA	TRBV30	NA	CAWSVQGGATGELFF	TGTGCCTGGAGTGTACAAGGGGGGGCCACCGGGGAGCTGTTTTTT
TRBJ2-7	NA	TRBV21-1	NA	CASSGGARKDYEQYF	TGTGCCAGCAGCGGGGGGGCCCGGAAGGATTACGAGCAGTACTTC
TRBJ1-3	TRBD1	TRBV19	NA	CASSHSQGSSGNTIYF	TGTGCCAGTAGTCACTCACAGGGGAGCTCTGGAAACACCATATATTTT
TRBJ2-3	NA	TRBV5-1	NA	CASSPGSGTDTQYF	TGCGCCAGCAGCCCCGGTAGTGGCACAGATACGCAGTATTTT
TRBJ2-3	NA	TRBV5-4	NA	CASSLPGGIADTQYF	TGTGCCAGCAGCTTACCAGGGGGGATCGCAGATACGCAGTATTTT
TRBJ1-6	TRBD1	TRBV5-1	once	CASSIGTGLDSPLHF	TGCGCCAGCAGCATCGGGACAGGGTTGGATTCACCCCTCCACTTT
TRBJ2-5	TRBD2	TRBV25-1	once	CASSAYDMGGQETQYF	TGTGCCAGCAGTGCCTACGACATGGGGGGGCAAGAGACCCAGTACTTC
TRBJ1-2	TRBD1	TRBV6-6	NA	CASSPGQVVLDGYTF	TGTGCCAGCAGTCCCGGACAGGTCGTTTTGGATGGCTACACCTTC
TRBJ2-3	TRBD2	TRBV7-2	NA	CASSLVRLAGGLGTDTQYF	TGTGCCAGCAGCTTAGTCAGGCTAGCGGGGGGGCTCGGCACAGATACGCAGTATTTT
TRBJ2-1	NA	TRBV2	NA	CASSGGLNSYNEQFF	TGTGCCAGCAGCGGTGGACTGAACTCCTACAATGAGCAGTTCTTC
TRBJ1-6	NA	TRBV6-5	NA	CASSSTGENSPLHF	TGTGCCAGCAGTTCTACAGGAGAGAATTCACCCCTCCACTTT
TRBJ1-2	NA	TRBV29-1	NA	CSVPTLYGTDKGGYTF	TGCAGCGTTCCTACCCTCTATGGTACAGATAAAGGTGGCTACACCTTC
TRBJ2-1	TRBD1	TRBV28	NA	CASLEGGVNEQFF	TGTGCCAGCCTTGAAGGGGGCGTCAATGAGCAGTTCTTC
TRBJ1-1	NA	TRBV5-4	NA	CASSGGSGPGFTEAFF	TGTGCCAGCAGTGGGGGGTCGGGACCCGGGTTCACTGAAGCTTTCTTT
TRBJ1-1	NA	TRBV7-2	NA	CASSSYERGEAFF	TGTGCCAGCAGCTCGTACGAACGGGGTGAAGCTTTCTTT
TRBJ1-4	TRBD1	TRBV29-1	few	CSVGRQGAGEKLFF	TGCAGCGTTGGACGACAGGGGGCTGGTGAAAAACTGTTTTTT
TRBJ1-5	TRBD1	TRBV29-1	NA	CSVGDRGNQPQHF	TGCAGCGTTGGGGACAGGGGCAATCAGCCCCAGCATTTT
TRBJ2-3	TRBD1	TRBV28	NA	CASSRTGADTQYF	TGTGCCAGCAGTCGGACAGGCGCAGATACGCAGTATTTT
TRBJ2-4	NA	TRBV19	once	CASSIPREGDPKNIQYF	TGTGCCAGTAGTATCCCCCGCGAGGGGGACCCTAAAAACATTCAGTACTTC
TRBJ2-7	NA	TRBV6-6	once	CASRSRGQAYEQYF	TGTGCCAGCAGATCACGGGGACAAGCCTACGAGCAGTACTTC
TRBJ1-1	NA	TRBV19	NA	CASSPPDRLAFF	TGTGCCAGTAGTCCCCCAGACAGGTTGGCTTTCTTT
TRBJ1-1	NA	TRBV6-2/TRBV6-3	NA	CASSGRRNTEAFF	TGTGCCAGCAGTGGCAGGCGAAACACTGAAGCTTTCTTT
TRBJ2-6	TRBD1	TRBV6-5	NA	CASKTGVGANVLTF	TGTGCCAGCAAAACAGGGGTTGGGGCCAACGTCCTGACTTTC
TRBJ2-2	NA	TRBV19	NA	CASRSPGVITGELFF	TGTGCCAGTAGATCCCCCGGGGTGATAACCGGGGAGCTGTTTTTT
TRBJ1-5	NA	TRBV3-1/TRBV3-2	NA	CASSQLAGNQPQHF	TGTGCCAGCAGCCAGCTGGCAGGCAATCAGCCCCAGCATTTT
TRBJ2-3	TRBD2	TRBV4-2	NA	CASSQDTISGDRTDTQYF	TGTGCCAGCAGCCAAGATACCATTAGCGGGGACCGCACAGATACGCAGTATTTT
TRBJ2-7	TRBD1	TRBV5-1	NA	CASSFGDSTYEQYF	TGCGCCAGCAGCTTCGGGGACAGCACCTACGAGCAGTACTTC